This is a list of T cell receptor beta chains from one sample in a study of beta chain features in type 1 diabetes. Assay used: immunoSEQ multiplex PCR; TCRdb lists only in-frame clones, some missing. The repertoire consists of 160,000 or so clones, with just over 8% occurring once and the leading ten covering over 0.45%. Sequencing used central memory CD4+ T cells from blood. These receptors all stem from a woman younger than 35 with type 1 diabetes. CDR3s include the opening cysteine and the closing phenylalanine or tryptophan. Fields, in order: CDR3 length, J gene, V gene, D gene, clone size, CDR3 protein, CDR3 DNA. D genes are given only for firm matches. The listing skips clone size in some rows; elsewhere it reads once, few, many or a size class.

length: 14; J: TRBJ2-3; V: TRBV6-1; D: NA; size: few; CDR3: CASKVGGTTDTQYF; DNA: TGTGCCAGCAAGGTCGGCGGGACCACAGATACGCAGTATTTT
length: 12; J: TRBJ2-7; V: TRBV11-1; D: TRBD2; size: NA; CDR3: CASSPGGIEQYF; DNA: TGTGCCAGCAGCCCGGGGGGGATCGAGCAGTACTTC
length: 14; J: TRBJ2-2; V: TRBV4-2; D: TRBD1; size: NA; CDR3: CASSQDTGVGELFF; DNA: TGTGCCAGCAGCCAAGATACAGGGGTCGGGGAGCTGTTTTTT
length: 14; J: TRBJ1-1; V: TRBV6-5; D: NA; size: few; CDR3: CASSNGQMNTEAFF; DNA: TGTGCCAGCAGCAACGGACAGATGAACACTGAAGCTTTCTTT
length: 13; J: TRBJ1-2; V: TRBV6-4; D: NA; size: once; CDR3: CASRGVSIYGYTF; DNA: TGTGCCAGCAGGGGAGTCAGCATCTATGGCTACACCTTC
length: 14; J: TRBJ1-5; V: TRBV2; D: NA; size: NA; CDR3: CASSGGREGQPQHF; DNA: TGTGCCAGCAGTGGCGGCAGGGAGGGACAGCCCCAGCATTTT
length: 16; J: TRBJ1-4; V: TRBV29-1; D: NA; size: NA; CDR3: CSVAAPGGVFNEKLFF; DNA: TGCAGCGTTGCTGCGCCTGGGGGGGTCTTTAATGAAAAACTGTTTTTT
length: 12; J: TRBJ2-7; V: TRBV7-2; D: NA; size: few; CDR3: CASSLNRGEQYF; DNA: TGTGCCAGCAGCTTAAATAGAGGCGAGCAGTACTTC
length: 13; J: TRBJ2-5; V: TRBV5-1; D: TRBD1; size: few; CDR3: CASSEGGEETQYF; DNA: TGCGCCAGCAGCGAAGGGGGCGAAGAGACCCAGTACTTC
length: 14; J: TRBJ2-1; V: TRBV25-1; D: NA; size: NA; CDR3: CASSPPAAEGEQFF; DNA: TGTGCCAGCAGCCCCCCAGCGGCGGAGGGTGAGCAGTTCTTC
length: 14; J: TRBJ2-5; V: TRBV5-1; D: NA; size: NA; CDR3: CASSERQSPGTQYF; DNA: TGCGCCAGCAGCGAACGACAGAGTCCAGGGACCCAGTACTTC
length: 13; J: TRBJ2-7; V: TRBV5-1; D: NA; size: few; CDR3: CASSFQSSYEQYF; DNA: TGCGCCAGCAGCTTCCAGTCCTCCTACGAGCAGTACTTC
length: 13; J: TRBJ2-7; V: TRBV27; D: NA; size: NA; CDR3: CASSLKDNYEQYF; DNA: TGTGCCAGCAGTTTAAAGGACAACTACGAGCAGTACTTC
length: 14; J: TRBJ2-5; V: TRBV25-1; D: NA; size: NA; CDR3: CASSGGNRGETQYF; DNA: TGTGCCAGCAGTGGCGGTAACCGCGGGGAGACCCAGTACTTC
length: 15; J: TRBJ1-3; V: TRBV6-5; D: TRBD1; size: NA; CDR3: CASSSTGVAGNTIYF; DNA: TGTGCCAGCAGTTCGACAGGGGTAGCTGGAAACACCATATATTTT
length: 15; J: TRBJ1-5; V: TRBV2; D: TRBD1; size: NA; CDR3: CASSRTGVSNQPQHF; DNA: TGTGCCAGCAGTCGGACAGGAGTCAGCAATCAGCCCCAGCATTTT
length: 15; J: TRBJ2-1; V: TRBV9; D: TRBD1; size: NA; CDR3: CASSTGAGWGNEQFF; DNA: TGTGCCAGCAGCACAGGGGCAGGGTGGGGCAATGAGCAGTTCTTC
length: 14; J: TRBJ2-3; V: TRBV14; D: NA; size: few; CDR3: CASSQAPRGDTQYF; DNA: TGTGCCAGCAGCCAAGCCCCACGGGGAGATACGCAGTATTTT
length: 16; J: TRBJ1-2; V: TRBV28; D: TRBD1; size: few; CDR3: CASMSGTGGFSYGYTF; DNA: TGTGCCAGCATGTCCGGGACAGGGGGTTTCAGCTATGGCTACACCTTC
length: 11; J: TRBJ1-2; V: TRBV19; D: NA; size: few; CDR3: CASSPGYGYTF; DNA: TGTGCCAGTAGTCCCGGCTATGGCTACACCTTC
length: 19; J: TRBJ2-7; V: TRBV4-1; D: TRBD1; size: NA; CDR3: CASSQDGGQGLGGSYEQYF; DNA: TGCGCCAGCAGCCAAGATGGAGGACAGGGATTAGGTGGCTCCTACGAGCAGTACTTC
length: 15; J: TRBJ2-3; V: TRBV7-9; D: NA; size: NA; CDR3: CASSLRGAEADTQYF; DNA: TGTGCCAGCAGCTTACGCGGGGCCGAGGCAGATACGCAGTATTTT
length: 11; J: TRBJ2-1; V: TRBV5-6; D: TRBD2; size: many; CDR3: CASSYGGLALF; DNA: TGTGCCAGCAGCTACGGGGGACTAGCTCTCTTC
length: 13; J: TRBJ1-2; V: TRBV11-2; D: NA; size: few; CDR3: CASSFQGNYGYTF; DNA: TGTGCCAGCAGCTTTCAGGGAAACTATGGCTACACCTTC
length: 13; J: TRBJ1-5; V: TRBV6-6; D: NA; size: NA; CDR3: CASKHHQRQPQHF; DNA: TGTGCCAGCAAACACCATCAGAGGCAGCCCCAGCATTTT
length: 17; J: TRBJ2-3; V: TRBV18; D: TRBD2; size: few; CDR3: CASSPPSGGASTDTQYF; DNA: TGTGCCAGCTCACCACCGTCGGGGGGAGCTAGCACAGATACGCAGTATTTT
length: 15; J: TRBJ1-2; V: TRBV7-2; D: NA; size: NA; CDR3: CASSLDSPGLYGYTF; DNA: TGTGCCAGCAGCTTAGACAGCCCCGGTCTTTATGGCTACACCTTC
length: 11; J: TRBJ1-2; V: TRBV6-1; D: TRBD1; size: NA; CDR3: CASSGQGRYTF; DNA: TGTGCCAGCAGTGGACAGGGCAGATACACCTTC
length: 13; J: TRBJ2-5; V: TRBV7-8; D: NA; size: few; CDR3: CASTDTVSETQYF; DNA: TGTGCCAGCACCGACACCGTTTCAGAGACCCAGTACTTC
length: 16; J: TRBJ2-7; V: TRBV29-1; D: TRBD1; size: few; CDR3: CSVRRGWTGDSYEQYF; DNA: TGCAGCGTGAGGAGGGGGTGGACAGGGGACTCCTACGAGCAGTACTTC
length: 15; J: TRBJ2-1; V: TRBV29-1; D: NA; size: few; CDR3: CSVETGPQGLNEQFF; DNA: TGCAGCGTTGAGACCGGGCCGCAGGGGCTCAATGAGCAGTTCTTC
length: 15; J: TRBJ2-1; V: TRBV5-1; D: TRBD2; size: few; CDR3: CASRPTGLAGVEQFF; DNA: TGCGCCAGCAGACCAACGGGACTAGCGGGAGTGGAGCAGTTCTTC
length: 13; J: TRBJ1-4; V: TRBV5-1; D: NA; size: few; CDR3: CASSLGQNEKLFF; DNA: TGCGCCAGCAGCTTGGGACAGAATGAAAAACTGTTTTTT
length: 14; J: TRBJ2-2; V: TRBV29-1; D: TRBD1; size: few; CDR3: CSAQRGQGTGELFF; DNA: TGCAGCGCACAAAGGGGGCAGGGGACCGGGGAGCTGTTTTTT
length: 17; J: TRBJ1-5; V: TRBV4-2; D: TRBD1; size: few; CDR3: CASSQHVGQPGDQPQHF; DNA: TGTGCCAGCAGCCAACACGTGGGACAGCCGGGCGATCAGCCCCAGCATTTT
length: 15; J: TRBJ1-1; V: TRBV18; D: NA; size: few; CDR3: CASSPRLGRSTEAFF; DNA: TGTGCCAGCTCACCTCGACTAGGGCGGAGTACTGAAGCTTTCTTT
length: 15; J: TRBJ2-5; V: TRBV2; D: TRBD2; size: NA; CDR3: CASRGTSGYQETQYF; DNA: TGTGCCAGCAGAGGGACTAGCGGGTACCAAGAGACCCAGTACTTC
length: 13; J: TRBJ1-2; V: TRBV30; D: TRBD1; size: NA; CDR3: CAWSVQGGNGYTF; DNA: TGTGCCTGGAGTGTACAGGGGGGGAATGGCTACACCTTC
length: 12; J: TRBJ2-7; V: TRBV15; D: NA; size: NA; CDR3: CATSRDRYEQYF; DNA: TGTGCCACCAGCAGAGATCGGTACGAGCAGTACTTC
length: 14; J: TRBJ2-5; V: TRBV19; D: NA; size: few; CDR3: CASSISRGQETQYF; DNA: TGTGCCAGTAGTATATCTCGGGGCCAAGAGACCCAGTACTTC
length: 15; J: TRBJ1-2; V: TRBV18; D: TRBD1; size: few; CDR3: CASSQGTGLSYGYTF; DNA: TGTGCCAGCTCACAGGGGACAGGCTTATCCTATGGCTACACCTTC
length: 14; J: TRBJ1-5; V: TRBV6-5; D: NA; size: few; CDR3: CASSYSGGHQPQHF; DNA: TGTGCCAGCAGTTACTCCGGGGGTCATCAGCCCCAGCATTTT
length: 14; J: TRBJ2-1; V: TRBV29-1; D: TRBD2; size: few; CDR3: CSVGSGRDLYEQFF; DNA: TGCAGCGTTGGGAGCGGGAGGGATTTGTATGAGCAGTTCTTC
length: 11; J: TRBJ1-3; V: TRBV29-1; D: NA; size: NA; CDR3: CSGLRGNTIYF; DNA: TGCAGCGGTCTCAGAGGAAACACCATATATTTT
length: 13; J: TRBJ1-1; V: TRBV5-6; D: NA; size: NA; CDR3: CASSWDIGTEAFF; DNA: TGTGCCAGCAGCTGGGACATTGGCACTGAAGCTTTCTTT
length: 13; J: TRBJ2-7; V: TRBV7-2; D: TRBD2; size: NA; CDR3: CASTDGGFYEQYF; DNA: TGTGCCAGTACGGACGGGGGGTTCTACGAGCAGTACTTC
length: 14; J: TRBJ2-7; V: TRBV2; D: NA; size: few; CDR3: CASLNQGSSYEQYF; DNA: TGTGCCAGCCTCAACCAGGGGAGCTCCTACGAGCAGTACTTC
length: 14; J: TRBJ1-1; V: TRBV13; D: NA; size: few; CDR3: CASSLAGFSTEAFF; DNA: TGTGCCAGCAGCTTAGCAGGGTTTAGTACTGAAGCTTTCTTT
length: 13; J: TRBJ2-3; V: TRBV18; D: NA; size: few; CDR3: CASSIHSTDTQYF; DNA: TGTGCCAGCTCAATTCATAGCACAGATACGCAGTATTTT
length: 15; J: TRBJ2-7; V: TRBV28; D: TRBD1; size: few; CDR3: CASSLSGQGAYEQYF; DNA: TGTGCCAGCAGTTTATCGGGACAGGGGGCCTACGAGCAGTACTTC
length: 15; J: TRBJ2-7; V: TRBV7-2; D: NA; size: few; CDR3: CASTPLTGVSYEQYF; DNA: TGTGCCAGCACCCCACTGACGGGGGTGTCCTACGAGCAGTACTTC